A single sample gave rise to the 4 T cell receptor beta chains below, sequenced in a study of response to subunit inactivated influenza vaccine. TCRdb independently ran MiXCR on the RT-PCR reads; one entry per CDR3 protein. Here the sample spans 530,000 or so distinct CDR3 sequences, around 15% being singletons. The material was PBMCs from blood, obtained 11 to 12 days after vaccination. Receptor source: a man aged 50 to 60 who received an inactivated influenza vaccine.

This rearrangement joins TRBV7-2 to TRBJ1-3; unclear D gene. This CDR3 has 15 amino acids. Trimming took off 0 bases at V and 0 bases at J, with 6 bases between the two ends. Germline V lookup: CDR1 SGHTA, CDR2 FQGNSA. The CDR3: CASSLAADSGNTIYF. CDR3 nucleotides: TGTGCCAGCAGCTTAGCTGCAGACTCTGGAAACACCATATATTTT.

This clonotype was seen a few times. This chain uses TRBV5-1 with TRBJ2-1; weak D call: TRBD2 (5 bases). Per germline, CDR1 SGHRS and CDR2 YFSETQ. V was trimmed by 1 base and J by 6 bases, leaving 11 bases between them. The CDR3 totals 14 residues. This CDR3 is CASSLPDGLNEQFF. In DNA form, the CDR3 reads TGCGCCAGCAGCTTGCCAGACGGACTCAATGAGCAGTTCTTC.

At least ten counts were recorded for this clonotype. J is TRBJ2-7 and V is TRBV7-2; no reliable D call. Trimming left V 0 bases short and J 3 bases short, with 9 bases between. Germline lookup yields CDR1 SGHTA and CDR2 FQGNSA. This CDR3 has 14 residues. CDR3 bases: TGTGCCAGCAGCTTAGCGAGAACGGGCTACGAGCAGTACTTC. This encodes CASSLARTGYEQYF.

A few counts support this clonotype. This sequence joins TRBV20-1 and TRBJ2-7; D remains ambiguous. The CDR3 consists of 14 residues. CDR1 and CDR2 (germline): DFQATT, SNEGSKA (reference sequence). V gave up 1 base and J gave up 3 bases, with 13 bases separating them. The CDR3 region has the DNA TGCAGTGCTAGAGCCGCCGACCAGGTCTACGAGCAGTACTTC. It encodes CSARAADQVYEQYF.